Presented here are 22 T cell receptor beta chains from one specimen sequenced in a study of T-cell memory formation after mild COVID-19. One entry per CDR3 protein, called by TCRdb with MiXCR from the 5' RACE reads. This sample has roughly 240,000 distinct CDR3 sequences, with 15% to 19% found just once. The sequencing sample was made of PBMCs or a T cell subset sorted from them (not recorded which). Receptors were obtained from an adult woman who had mild COVID-19 (a few samples of this study predate the infection). Cell type and time point are not known.

The rearrangement links TRBV6-6 to TRBJ1-5; D remains unclear. The CDR3 consists of 15 residues. The germline V gene has CDR1 MNHNY and CDR2 SVGAGI (reference sequence). Trimming took 2 bases from V and 3 from J, leaving 11 bases between them. For the CDR3, the DNA is TGTGCCAGCAGTTACGAGGTCCGTGACAATCAGCCCCAGCATTTT. It encodes CASSYEVRDNQPQHF.

As DNA, the CDR3 is TGTGCCACCAGTGGACGGCAGGCCTATGGCTACACCTTC. Translated, it gives CATSGRQAYGYTF. The chain uses TRBV24-1 and TRBJ1-2; D is ambiguous. Per the germline V gene, CDR1 is KGHDR and CDR2 is SFDVKD. Trimming took 5 bases from V and 4 from J, leaving 10 bases between them. CDR3 size: 13 residues.

This clonotype was observed a few times. This chain joins TRBV6-1 and TRBJ2-7; possibly TRBD2 for D (5 bases). The length of the CDR3 is 13 residues. Trimming stripped 0 bases from V and 9 bases from J, with 12 bases between. Per the germline V gene, CDR1 is MNHNS and CDR2 is SASEGT. CDR3 residues: CASSEAGSTWQYF. The CDR3 DNA follows: TGTGCCAGCAGTGAAGCAGGGAGCACCTGGCAGTACTTC.

A few counts support this clonotype. The chain links TRBV9 to TRBJ2-3, with D unresolved. Trimming stripped 0 bases from V and 2 bases from J, with 13 bases between. The CDR3 consists of 16 residues. Germline CDR1 SGDLS, CDR2 YYNGEE. CDR3 amino acids: CASSVGAGQNTDTQYF. The CDR3 bases are TGTGCCAGCAGCGTAGGGGCAGGCCAAAACACAGATACGCAGTATTTT.

The chain is built from TRBV5-6 and TRBJ2-5, with D possibly being TRBD2 (6 bases). The CDR3 length is 14 residues. CDR1 and CDR2 from the germline V gene are SGHDT and YYEEEE. The ends were cut back, 9 bases at V and 6 bases at J, with 21 bases in the middle. In DNA, the CDR3 is TGTGCCACTTCCTTTGGGGGGATCATGAAGACCCAGTACTTC. Its translation is CATSFGGIMKTQYF.

CDR3 DNA sequence: TGTGCCAGCAGCCCGGTTAAGGGAGAGCAGTACTTC. As protein: CASSPVKGEQYF. The rearrangement uses TRBV7-8 and TRBJ2-7; D is unclear. The germline CDR1 and CDR2 sequences are SGHVS and FQNEAQ. This CDR3 is built from 12 residues. Trimming left V 5 bases short and J 7 bases short, with 12 bases between.

This clonotype has at least ten counts. The rearrangement joins TRBV30 to TRBJ2-4, with D maybe TRBD1 (6 bases). CDR1 and CDR2 (germline): GTSNPN, SVGIG (reference sequence). Trimming took off 5 bases at V and 9 bases at J, with 17 bases between the two ends. This CDR3 contains 13 residues. The CDR3: CAWASTGRGIQYF. For the CDR3, the DNA is TGTGCCTGGGCCTCGACAGGACGGGGCATTCAGTACTTC.

The rearrangement uses TRBV19 and TRBJ2-7; 10 bases align to TRBD1. The CDR3 sequence is 15 residues long. In germline, CDR1 is LNHDA, CDR2 SQIVND (reference sequence). The V gene end was trimmed by 3 bases and the J gene end by 3 bases; junction bases not matched to a gene: 5. CDR3 loop: CASSMPGQGSYEQYF. In nucleotides, the CDR3 is TGTGCCAGTAGTATGCCGGGACAGGGGAGCTACGAGCAGTACTTC.

This clonotype showed up just a few times. The J gene is TRBJ1-5, the V gene TRBV6-5, with 9 bases aligning to TRBD1. Germline V gene lookup returns CDR1 MNHEY and CDR2 SVGAGI. Trimming removed 5 bases from V and 6 bases from J; junction bases left unmatched: 11. The CDR3 is made up of 16 amino acids. The CDR3 loop is CASSLRADRGSQPQHF. The DNA for the CDR3 is TGTGCCAGCAGTCTTCGTGCCGACAGGGGGTCTCAGCCCCAGCATTTT.

Remarks on this clonotype: A single base separates this from a much larger clone, so it may be a read error. V and J are TRBV29-1 and TRBJ2-6, with a weak D call TRBD1 (5 bases). The CDR3 is 14 residues long. Germline V CDR1 and CDR2: SQVTM, ANQGSEA. For the CDR3, the DNA is TGCAGCGTTGGGGTGTCCTCTGGGGCCTACGTCCTGACTTTC. Amino acids: CSVGVSSGAYVLTF.

There are a few counts of this clonotype. The CDR3 DNA follows: TGTGCCAGTGCGGGACAGGGGGCATACAATGAGCAGTTCTTC. It encodes CASAGQGAYNEQFF. This chain links TRBV19 with TRBJ2-1, with 12 bases matching TRBD1. V shed 8 bases and J 4 bases; nucleotides not matched to a gene: 3. Germline CDR1 and CDR2: LNHDA and SQIVND (reference sequence). The CDR3 is 14 amino acids.

The V call is TRBV27, the J call TRBJ1-1; no clear D gene. Germline values: CDR1 MNHEY, CDR2 SMNVEV (reference sequence). The V and J ends lost 2 bases and 5 bases respectively, with 12 bases between them. The CDR3 has 14 residues. CDR3 region: CASSLVPDRTEAFF. The CDR3 coding sequence is TGTGCCAGCAGTTTAGTACCGGATCGGACTGAAGCTTTCTTT.

The chain combines TRBV7-3 with TRBJ2-1, with 7 bases matching TRBD1. The V segment lost 2 bases and the J segment 6 bases; nucleotides outside the gene matches: 4. The CDR3 loop spans 14 amino acids. The germline V gene has CDR1 SGHTA and CDR2 FQGTGA. The CDR3 is CASSLGPGGNEQFF. As DNA, the CDR3 is TGTGCCAGCAGCTTAGGCCCAGGGGGCAATGAGCAGTTCTTC.

This clonotype was counted only a few times. This chain links TRBV6-6 with TRBJ1-1; tentatively, D is TRBD1 (6 bases). This CDR3 contains 15 residues. Germline V CDR1 and CDR2: MNHNY, SVGAGI (reference sequence). Trimming removed 0 bases from V and 8 bases from J, with 16 bases in between. DNA of the CDR3: TGTGCCAGCAGTTACTCGATGGGGGGAACAGGGGAAGCTTTCTTT. The encoded protein is CASSYSMGGTGEAFF.

This clonotype was detected only a few times. The rearrangement joins TRBV7-8 to TRBJ2-1; D remains ambiguous. Germline loops: CDR1 SGHVS, CDR2 FQNEAQ. The V and J ends lost 4 bases and 6 bases respectively, with 10 bases between them. The length of the CDR3 is 13 residues. In nucleotides, the CDR3 is TGTGCCAGCAGCTACGACCCGGTCAATGAGCAGTTCTTC. Residues: CASSYDPVNEQFF.

This chain connects TRBV18 to TRBJ2-7; TRBD1 agrees at 7 bases. With V trimmed by 3 bases and J by 6 bases, 5 bases remained unmatched. CDR1 is KGHSH and CDR2 is LQKENI in the germline V gene. The CDR3 has 13 residues. DNA of the CDR3: TGTGCCAGCTCACCGACAGGGTCTACCGAGCAGTACTTC. This sequence encodes CASSPTGSTEQYF. The whole variable domain, remainder taken from reference TRBV18 and TRBJ2-7, is NAGVMQNPRHLVRRRGQEARLRCSPMKGHSHVYWYRQLPEEGLKFMVYLQKENIIDESGMPKERFSAEFPKEGPSILRIQQVVRGDSAAYFCASSPTGSTEQYFGPGTRLTVT.

This rearrangement joins TRBV4-1 to TRBJ2-7; possible D gene TRBD2, 6 bases. This CDR3 spans 14 amino acids. The germline gives CDR1 MGHRA, CDR2 YSYEKL. V lost 10 bases and J 0 bases, leaving 16 bases between the germline ends. CDR3 nucleotides: TGCGCCACTAAGCGGGCGGAGAGCTCCTACGAGCAGTACTTC. Translation gives CATKRAESSYEQYF.

The rearrangement uses TRBV20-1 and TRBJ2-7; TRBD2 matches 14 bases. V lost 5 bases and J lost 3; bases outside the gene matches: 6. The germline gives CDR1 DFQATT, CDR2 SNEGSKA (reference sequence). The CDR3 covers 15 residues. CDR3 sequence reads: CSAPGTSGSRYEQYF. CDR3 nucleotide sequence: TGCAGTGCTCCGGGGACTAGCGGGAGTCGCTACGAGCAGTACTTC.

This clonotype was recorded a few times. Written as DNA, the CDR3 is TGCGCCAGCAGCCAAGAGAGGGGATCTAGCGGGGTCCAAGAGACCCAGTACTTC. Its protein product is CASSQERGSSGVQETQYF. V gene TRBV4-1 combines with J gene TRBJ2-5, with TRBD2 matching over 9 bases. Germline V gene data show CDR1 as MGHRA and CDR2 as YSYEKL. J gave up 1 base and V 0 bases, and 9 bases lay outside the gene matches. This CDR3 has 18 amino acids.

This clonotype has just a few counts. The genes are TRBV30 and TRBJ2-2; D is uncertain. CDR1 is GTSNPN and CDR2 is SVGIG in the germline V gene (reference sequence). This CDR3 comprises 13 residues. V lost 3 bases and J 6 bases, leaving 11 bases between the germline ends. The CDR3, as DNA: TGTGCCTGGAGGCCGGTTGCACCCGGGGAGCTGTTTTTT. It specifies CAWRPVAPGELFF.

This clonotype was seen only a few times. The genes are TRBV24-1 and TRBJ2-2; TRBD2 agrees at 11 bases. The CDR3 extends over 16 amino acids. Germline CDR1 reads KGHDR; CDR2 reads SFDVKD. Germline trimming cut 5 bases from V and 5 bases from J; bases unmatched to any gene: 6. The CDR3: CATSGLAGGRTGELFF. CDR3 in DNA: TGTGCCACCAGTGGTCTAGCGGGAGGACGGACCGGGGAGCTGTTTTTT.

The rearrangement joins TRBV7-9 to TRBJ2-7, with a tentative D call TRBD1 (6 bases). The CDR3 consists of 13 residues. Trimming stripped 0 bases from V and 7 bases from J, with 10 bases between. In germline, CDR1 is SEHNR, CDR2 FQNEAQ (reference sequence). The CDR3 sequence: CASSLAGAHEQYF. CDR3 nucleotides: TGTGCCAGCAGCTTAGCGGGGGCGCATGAGCAGTACTTC.